The present T cell receptor beta chain was sequenced within a study of human T cells and chemical hapten exposure. What the library attached to individual cDNA molecules were unique molecular identifiers. TCRdb analysed the RACE reads with MiXCR anew, one entry per CDR3 protein. The sample yields roughly 360,000 distinct CDR3 sequences, approximately 4.4% seen once. This clonotype was counted at least ten times. Specified time point: patch test 1, 2 weeks after DPC sensitization. The treatment is: therapeutic diphenylcyclopropenone sensitization with weekly scalp DPC. The clonotype originates from a woman aged 50 to 60 with alopecia areata. Some clones in this sample may be carry-over from other donors' samples. The sequenced sample was whole blood, obtained in connection with sensitization to the hapten diphenylcyclopropenone (DPC).

The chain's CDR3 is CASSSDRGNSPLHF. CDR3 sequence (DNA): TGTGCCAGCAGTTCCGACAGGGGCAATTCACCCCTCCACTTT. J is TRBJ1-6 and V is TRBV2, with 8 nucleotides matching TRBD1. Germline loops: CDR1 SNHLY, CDR2 FYNNEI. J was trimmed by 7 bases and V by 5 bases; bases with no gene match: 4. The CDR3 consists of 14 residues.